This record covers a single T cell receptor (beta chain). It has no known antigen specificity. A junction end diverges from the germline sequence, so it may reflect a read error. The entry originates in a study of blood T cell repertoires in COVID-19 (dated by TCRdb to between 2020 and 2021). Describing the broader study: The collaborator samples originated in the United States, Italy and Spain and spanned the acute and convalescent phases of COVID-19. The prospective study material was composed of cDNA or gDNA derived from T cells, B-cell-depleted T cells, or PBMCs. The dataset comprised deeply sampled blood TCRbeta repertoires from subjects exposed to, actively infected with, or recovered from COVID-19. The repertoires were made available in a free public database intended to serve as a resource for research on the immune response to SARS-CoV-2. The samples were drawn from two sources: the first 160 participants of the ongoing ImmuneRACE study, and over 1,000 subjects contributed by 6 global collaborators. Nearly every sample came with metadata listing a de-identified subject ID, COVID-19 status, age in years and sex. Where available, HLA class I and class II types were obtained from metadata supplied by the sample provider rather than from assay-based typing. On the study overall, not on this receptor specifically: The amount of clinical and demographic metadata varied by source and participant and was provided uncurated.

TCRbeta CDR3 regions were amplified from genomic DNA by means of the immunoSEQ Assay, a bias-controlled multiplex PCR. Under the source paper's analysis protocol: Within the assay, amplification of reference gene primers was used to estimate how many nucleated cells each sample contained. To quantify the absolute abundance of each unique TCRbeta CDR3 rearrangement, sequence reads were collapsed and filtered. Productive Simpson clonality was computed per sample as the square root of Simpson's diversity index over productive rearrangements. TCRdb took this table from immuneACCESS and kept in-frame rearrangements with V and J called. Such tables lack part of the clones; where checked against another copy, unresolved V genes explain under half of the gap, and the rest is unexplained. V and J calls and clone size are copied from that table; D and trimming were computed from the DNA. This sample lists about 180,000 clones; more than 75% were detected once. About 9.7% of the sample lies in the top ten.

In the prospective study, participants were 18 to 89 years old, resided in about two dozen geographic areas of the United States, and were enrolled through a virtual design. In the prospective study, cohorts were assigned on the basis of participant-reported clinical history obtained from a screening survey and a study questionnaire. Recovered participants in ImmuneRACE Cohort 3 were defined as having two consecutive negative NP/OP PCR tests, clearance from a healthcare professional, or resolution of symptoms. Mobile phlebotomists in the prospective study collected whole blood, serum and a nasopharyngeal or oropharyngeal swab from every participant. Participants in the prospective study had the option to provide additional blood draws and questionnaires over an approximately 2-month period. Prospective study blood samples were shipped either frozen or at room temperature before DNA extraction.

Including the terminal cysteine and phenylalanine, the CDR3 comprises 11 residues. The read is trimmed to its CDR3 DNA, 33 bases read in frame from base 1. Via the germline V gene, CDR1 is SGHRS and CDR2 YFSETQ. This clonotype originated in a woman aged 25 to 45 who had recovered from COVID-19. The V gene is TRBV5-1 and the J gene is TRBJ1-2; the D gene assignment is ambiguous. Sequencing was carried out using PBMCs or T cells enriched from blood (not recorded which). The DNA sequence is TGCGCCAGCAGCTCCGCCAGACATTTTCCCTTC. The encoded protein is CASSSARHFPF.